This TCR beta chain was identified during a study of blood T cell repertoires in COVID-19. Looking at the study overall: The samples span acute and convalescent COVID-19 from the United States, Italy and Spain. PBMCs, B-cell-depleted T cells, or T cells provided the cDNA or gDNA that made up the material.

The germline V gene has CDR1 LGHDT and CDR2 YNNKEL (reference sequence). Trimming removed 2 bases at V and 4 bases at J, with 6 bases between. The CDR3 runs 14 residues. Per the original methods: Amplifying reference gene primers gave estimates of nucleated cell counts. Assay used: immunoSEQ multiplex PCR; TCRdb lists only in-frame clones, some missing. The V and J calls and clone size come from that table; D and trimming were worked out from the DNA. The data show about 39,000 clones, nearly 90% seen once. The table lists this clone with a few counts. The genes are TRBV3-1 (or the pseudogene TRBV3-2) and TRBJ1-6, with D unclear. Input material: peripheral blood. The sequence was obtained from a human donor in a cohort sampled during active COVID-19. The CDR3 DNA follows: TGTGCCAGCAGCCAAACCGGGTATAATTCACCCCTCCACTTT. It specifies CASSQTGYNSPLHF.